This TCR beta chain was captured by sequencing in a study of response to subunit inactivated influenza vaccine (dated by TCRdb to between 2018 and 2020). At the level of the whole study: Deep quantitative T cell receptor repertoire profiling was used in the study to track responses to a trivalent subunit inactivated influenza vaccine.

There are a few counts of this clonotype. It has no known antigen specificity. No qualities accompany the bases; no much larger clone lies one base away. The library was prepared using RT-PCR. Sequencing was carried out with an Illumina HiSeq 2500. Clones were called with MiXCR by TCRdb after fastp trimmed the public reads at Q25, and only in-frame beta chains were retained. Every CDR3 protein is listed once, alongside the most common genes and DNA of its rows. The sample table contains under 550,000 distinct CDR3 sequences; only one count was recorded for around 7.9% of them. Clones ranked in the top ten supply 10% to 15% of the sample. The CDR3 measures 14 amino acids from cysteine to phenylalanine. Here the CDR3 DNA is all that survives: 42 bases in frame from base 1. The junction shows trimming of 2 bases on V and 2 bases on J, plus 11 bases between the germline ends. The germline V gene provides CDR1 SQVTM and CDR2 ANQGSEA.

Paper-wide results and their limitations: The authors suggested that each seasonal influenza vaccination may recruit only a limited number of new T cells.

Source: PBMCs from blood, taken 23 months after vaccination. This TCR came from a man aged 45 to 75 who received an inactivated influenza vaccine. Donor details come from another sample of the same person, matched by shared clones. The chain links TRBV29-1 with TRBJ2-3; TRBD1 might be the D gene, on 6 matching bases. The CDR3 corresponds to CSVESGTNTDTQYF. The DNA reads TGCAGCGTTGAATCGGGGACAAACACAGATACGCAGTATTTT.